This T cell receptor (beta chain) comes out of a study of T cell repertoires in aging, cancer and after chemotherapy (dated by TCRdb to the late 2010s). For the study in its entirety: Six donor age groups were covered, ranging from 30 or younger up to 70 or older, and each group contained at least three individuals. To examine immunoaging and T cell reconstitution after chemotherapy, the study profiled TCR beta repertoires in peripheral blood from healthy donors and cancer patients. Paired pre- and post-chemotherapy samples in the solid tumor group came from brain tumor (glioblastoma) patients receiving temozolomide-based therapy. The complete dataset included about 9.1 million TCR reads. Alongside fewer than 100 healthy donors serving as a reference group, the cohort included approximately 220 cancer patients, of whom about 93 had hematological cancers and about 130 had solid cancers.

TCR beta rearrangements were amplified from genomic DNA extracted from peripheral blood rather than from sorted cells or RNA. Using a mixed TRB-A/B primer pool, multiplex touch-down PCR amplified rearranged TRB sequences covering the V, D and J segments. Illumina adapters and sample indices were attached to the amplicons through two consecutive PCR reactions run with Phusion HS II polymerase. After gel purification with the NucleoSpin Gel and PCR Clean-up kit, the amplicons were checked using Qubit and an Agilent 2100 Bioanalyzer. Sequencing of libraries was carried out on an Illumina MiSeq in 600-cycle, single-indexed, paired-end runs. Per the original workflow: TRB sequences were processed with MiXCR versions 2.12 and 3.0.5. Each unique CDR3 nucleotide sequence counted as one clone, and only productive sequences with at least two reads were retained. The repertoire metrics were Shannon diversity, evenness, clonality (defined as one minus evenness), and alpha-parameterized diversity profiles covering alpha 0 to 5. Generation probabilities of clones in paired pre- and post-chemotherapy samples were computed with the IGoR algorithm. The public reads were reanalyzed by TCRdb: fastp trimming at Q25, MiXCR alignment, in-frame beta chains only. Each CDR3 protein gets just one entry, which takes the most common genes and DNA from the rows behind it. For this entry, the V and J calls and clone size follow TCRdb and not the study's own pipeline. This sample lists about 6,700 distinct CDR3 sequences; 53% were detected once. 1.5% to 2% of the sample rests with the top ten.

A note on this clonotype: Its antigen target is currently unknown. Base quality data are lacking; no much larger clone is found one base away.

Deletion took 1 base off V and 5 bases off J, with a span of 3 bases between the germline ends. The germline V gene specifies SGDLS as CDR1 and YYNGEE as CDR2. The CDR3 starts with the cysteine, ends with the phenylalanine, and has 12 residues. The DNA shown is the 36-base CDR3, in frame from base 1. Summary of the overall study and its limitations: Median generation probability increased over the chemotherapy interval in both cancer cohorts, suggesting repertoire reconstitution through rebound thymic output. It was noted by the authors that conclusions about immunological memory after chemotherapy cannot be drawn from the repertoire data. Significantly lower blood TCR diversity and higher clonality were observed in untreated patients with hematological or solid cancers than in age-matched healthy donors. In healthy donors, the decline in TCR diversity with age was mainly explained by loss of richness, whereas in cancer patients loss of evenness was also found to contribute.

The clonotype was recovered from a human donor with a solid tumor. Sequenced sample: blood. This sequence uses TRBV9 and TRBJ2-2; the D gene assignment is ambiguous. The nucleotides read TGTGCCAGCAGCGTACAGACCGGGGAGCTGTTTTTT. Translated, it reads CASSVQTGELFF.